This TCR beta chain originates from a study of T cell responses to AZD1222 COVID-19 vaccine. Study-wide points: Spike-specific TCR breadth and depth were elevated following two AZD1222 doses. Repertoire sampling was restricted to post-peak T cell response timepoints. At baseline, just 6 or 7 AZD1222 recipients tested seropositive. Spike-wide coverage was observed for vaccine-associated CD4 TCRs, with dominant responses at 160-218 and 743-854.

This CDR3 is built from 15 residues. Trimming removed 4 bases from V and 1 base from J, with 16 bases in between. Germline V gene data show CDR1 as GTSNPN and CDR2 as SVGIG (reference sequence). Comments on this clone: Its antigen is as yet unknown.

Profiled with immunoSEQ multiplex PCR; TCRdb holds only in-frame clones, not every one. Of 200,000 or so clones listed, about 93% are singletons. This clonotype originated in an adult in good health. The chain uses TRBV30 and TRBJ1-1; D gene ambiguous. Sample: peripheral blood, taken on day 0 of MenACWY control vaccination. DNA of the CDR3: TGTGCCTGGAATCCCTGGGAGGTACGGAACACTGAAGCTTTCTTT. This encodes CAWNPWEVRNTEAFF.